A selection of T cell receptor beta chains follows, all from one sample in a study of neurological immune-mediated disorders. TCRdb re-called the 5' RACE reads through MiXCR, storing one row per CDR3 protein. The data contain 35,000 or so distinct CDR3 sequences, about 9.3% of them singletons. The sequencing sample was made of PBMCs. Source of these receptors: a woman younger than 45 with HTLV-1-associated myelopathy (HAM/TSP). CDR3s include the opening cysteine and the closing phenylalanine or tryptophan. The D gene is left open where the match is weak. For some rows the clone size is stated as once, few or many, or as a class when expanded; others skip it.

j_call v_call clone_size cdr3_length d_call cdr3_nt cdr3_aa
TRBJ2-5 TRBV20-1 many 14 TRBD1 TGCAGTGCTCCCAGACAGGGATTTAGGGAGACCCAGTACTTC CSAPRQGFRETQYF
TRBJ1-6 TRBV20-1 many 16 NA TGCAGTGCTAGGGATGGGGGGCGGCTTATGGGTTCACCCCTCCACTTT CSARDGGRLMGSPLHF
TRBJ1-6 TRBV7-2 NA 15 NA TGTGCCAGCAGCTTAGGCCCTCCGGGGGGTTCACCCCTCCACTTT CASSLGPPGGSPLHF
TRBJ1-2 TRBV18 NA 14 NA TGTGAAAGCTCACCCGGCAGGGGTAACTATGGCTACACCTTC CESSPGRGNYGYTF
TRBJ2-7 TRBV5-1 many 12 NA TGCGCCAGCAGCGTTCAGGGTAACGAGCAGTACTTC CASSVQGNEQYF
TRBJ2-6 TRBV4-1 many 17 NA TGCGCCAGCAGCCAAGATAGGGCAGACTCTGGGGCCAACGTCCTGACTTTC CASSQDRADSGANVLTF
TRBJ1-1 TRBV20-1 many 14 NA TGCAGTGCTAGGCGGTTTGGAGTGAACACTGAAGCTTTCTTT CSARRFGVNTEAFF
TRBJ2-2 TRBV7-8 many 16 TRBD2 TGTGCCAGCAGCTTAGCTCGGGGGGAAGGGACCGGGGAGCTGTTTTTT CASSLARGEGTGELFF
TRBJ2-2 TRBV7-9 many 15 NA TGTGCCAGCAGAGACAGACACCCCGGCACCGGGGAGCTGTTTTTT CASRDRHPGTGELFF
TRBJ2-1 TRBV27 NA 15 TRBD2 TGTGCCAGCAGTCCCCCAGCGGGAGGGCCCACTGAGCAGTTCTTC CASSPPAGGPTEQFF
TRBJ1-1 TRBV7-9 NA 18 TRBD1 TGTGCCAGCAGACCCTGGGACAGCATCCTCGTTTTGAACACTGAAGCTTTCTTT CASRPWDSILVLNTEAFF
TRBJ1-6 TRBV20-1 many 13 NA TGCAGTGTTGGACAGCCCGCGGGGTCACCCCTCCACTTT CSVGQPAGSPLHF
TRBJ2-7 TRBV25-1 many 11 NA TGTGCCAGCAGTGACTCCTACGAGCAGTACTTC CASSDSYEQYF
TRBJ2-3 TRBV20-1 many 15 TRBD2 TGCAGTGCTAGGTATACTAGCGCCCTCACAGATACGCAGTATTTT CSARYTSALTDTQYF
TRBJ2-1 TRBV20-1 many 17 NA TGCAGTGCTAGGGGTCCCCTCTCAGTGAGCTCCTACAATGAGCAGTTCTTC CSARGPLSVSSYNEQFF
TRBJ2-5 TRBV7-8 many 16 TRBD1 TGTGCCAGCAGCTTAATATCACGGGACAGCCTAGAGACCCAGTACTTC CASSLISRDSLETQYF
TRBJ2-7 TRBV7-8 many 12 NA TGTGCCAGCAGCTTACCAGGGGGGGAGCAGTACTTC CASSLPGGEQYF
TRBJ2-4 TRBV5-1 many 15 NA TGCGCCAGCAGCGGAACCGGGACGGACAAAAACATTCAGTACTTC CASSGTGTDKNIQYF
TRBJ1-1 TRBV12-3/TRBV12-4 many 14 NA TGTGCCAGCAGCTATTCCCCCCCACTCGCTGAAGCTTTCTTT CASSYSPPLAEAFF
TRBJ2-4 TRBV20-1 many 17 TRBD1 TGCAGTGCTACCAAACCAATACAGGGGTTAGCCAAAAACATTCAGTACTTC CSATKPIQGLAKNIQYF
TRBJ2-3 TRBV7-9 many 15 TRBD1 TGTGCCAGCAGCTTAAGGGACAGGGACTCGGGTACGCAGTATTTT CASSLRDRDSGTQYF
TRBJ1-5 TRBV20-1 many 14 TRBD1 TGCAGTGCTAGACCCTTACAGGGGAATCAGCCCCAGCATTTT CSARPLQGNQPQHF
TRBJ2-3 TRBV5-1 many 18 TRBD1 TGCGCCAGCAGCTTGGAGATTCGACAGGGGCCGAGGAAAGATACGCAGTATTTT CASSLEIRQGPRKDTQYF
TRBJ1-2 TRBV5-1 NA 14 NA TGCGCCAGCAGAACAACCGTGTGGGTATCTGGCTACACCTTC CASRTTVWVSGYTF
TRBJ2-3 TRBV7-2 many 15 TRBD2 TGTGCCAGCAGCTGGGTAGCGGGGAGCACAGATACGCAGTATTTT CASSWVAGSTDTQYF
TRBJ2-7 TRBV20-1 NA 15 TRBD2 TGCAGTGCTATCGGGGGGGAGGGGGGCAGCGACGAGCAGTACTTC CSAIGGEGGSDEQYF
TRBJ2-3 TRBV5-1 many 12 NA TGCGCCAGCAGCCCCCAGGGGGATACGCAGTATTTT CASSPQGDTQYF
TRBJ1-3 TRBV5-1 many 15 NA TGCGCCAGCAGCTTGGTACGGGGGTCTGGAAACACCATATATTTT CASSLVRGSGNTIYF
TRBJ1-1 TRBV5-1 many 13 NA TGCGCCAGCAGCCCCGAAGGGGGCACTGAAGCTTTCTTT CASSPEGGTEAFF
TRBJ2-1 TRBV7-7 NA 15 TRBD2 TGTGCCAGCAGCTTGCTAGCGGCATCCTACAATGAGCAGTTCTTC CASSLLAASYNEQFF
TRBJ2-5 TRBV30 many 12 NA TGTGCCTGGAGCAGGGGAGGGGAGACCCAGTACTTC CAWSRGGETQYF
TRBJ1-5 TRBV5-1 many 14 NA TGCGCCAGCAGCTTGGGCGGGCACCCGCAGCCCCAGCATTTT CASSLGGHPQPQHF
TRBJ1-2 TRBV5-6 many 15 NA TGTGCCAGCAGCTTGGGAGGGACACCGTTCTATGGCTACACCTTC CASSLGGTPFYGYTF
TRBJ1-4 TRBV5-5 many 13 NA TGTGCCAGCAGCTGGCTAGGGCGTGAAAAACTGTTTTTT CASSWLGREKLFF